This T cell receptor beta chain emerged from a study of cytomegalovirus exposure and HLA in healthy donors. Study-level results: Upon later analysis, TCR association rates were observed to vary by HLA locus, being highest for DRB1 and lowest for HLA-C.

60 Vbeta and 13 Jbeta primers were used in PCR. Sequencing was performed with immunoSEQ multiplex PCR; in TCRdb, only in-frame clones are kept and a portion is missing. The sample shows about 130,000 clones, roughly 84% of them seen only once. About this clone: Its matching antigen is unknown.

The CDR3 loop spans 12 amino acids. CDR1 is MNHNS, CDR2 SASEGT, per germline. Trimming took off 4 bases at V and 18 bases at J, with 16 bases between the two ends. The source of this sequence is a man aged 45-60 years in good health and CMV-seronegative. The chain employs TRBV6-1 and TRBJ1-6; D is unclear. The sequenced sample was PBMCs. CDR3 coding DNA: TGTGCCAGCAGTGGGATTCCGGGAGGAAGCCACTTT. Encoded protein: CASSGIPGGSHF.